The clone carrying this T cell receptor (beta chain) was seen only once. Antigen specificity is unknown. Primers included in the PCR were 60 Vbeta and 13 Jbeta primers. Repertoires were generated with immunoSEQ multiplex PCR, while TCRdb's copy carries only in-frame clones and drops some. This sample has 150,000 to 200,000 clones; about 79% occur once, and the top ten carry roughly 5.8%. Trimming at V came to 4 bases and at J to 5 bases, leaving 12 bases not matched to a gene. This CDR3 has 16 amino acids. Germline V gene lookup returns CDR1 SGHDN and CDR2 FVKESK. This entry comes from a study of cytomegalovirus exposure and HLA in healthy donors. Study conclusions and caveats: Reportedly, HLA-A and HLA-B alleles of most subjects were accurately predicted from TCR beta. There were some public TCRs occurring in many donors, but most TCR sequences were rare. The authors listed over 150 TCR beta chains as cytomegalovirus-associated.

Sequenced material: PBMCs. V is TRBV14 and J is TRBJ2-5; 8 bases fit TRBD1. This receptor was identified in a man aged 35 to 55 in good health and CMV-seropositive. The CDR3 DNA is TGTGCCAGCAGCCCCTGGCTGGGCAGGGGGCGTGAGACCCAGTACTTC. Its translation is CASSPWLGRGRETQYF.